This T cell receptor (beta chain) is drawn from a study of T cell changes during pregnancy in multiple sclerosis. Clones were read by immunoSEQ multiplex PCR, and TCRdb kept only the in-frame ones, dropping some. The table shows some 60,000 clones, with 93% occurring only once. The sequence derives from a female donor with multiple sclerosis, enrolled in a pregnancy study. This specimen was peripheral blood, taken after pregnancy.

CDR3 in amino acids: CASSLYFAGYNEQFF. CDR3 coding DNA: TGTGCCAGCAGCTTATATTTTGCGGGTTACAATGAGCAGTTCTTC. This chain joins TRBV7-6 and TRBJ2-1; possible D gene TRBD2, 5 bases. CDR3 size: 15 residues. CDR1 and CDR2 (germline): SGHVS, FNYEAQ. V was shortened by 2 bases and J by 4 bases, with 12 bases between the two germline ends.